This T cell receptor beta chain was recovered during a study of regulatory T cells in long-lasting Graves disease. Libraries of TCR beta came from iRepertoire HTBI primers plus Arm-PCR of CDR3 regions. Via MiXCR, TCRdb re-called the multiplex PCR reads, giving one row per CDR3 protein. This table has around 460,000 distinct CDR3 sequences, 20% to 25% appearing once. CDR1 and CDR2 from the germline V gene are SQVTM and ANQGSEA. This CDR3 has 17 residues. The V end was cut by 2 bases, the J end by 0 bases, with 17 bases between. Noted time point: persistent/refractory GD, antithyroid drugs over 5 years with positive TRAb. PBMC-extracted RNA yielded the TCR library.

This TCR came from a female donor with Graves disease. The source was peripheral blood mononuclear cells (PBMCs), collected when the disease was refractory, from a patient treated with antithyroid drugs. The rearrangement joins TRBV29-1 to TRBJ2-1; D is possibly TRBD2 (5 bases). The CDR3 is CSVEIRRGRFSYNEQFF. The CDR3 nucleotides read TGCAGCGTTGAAATCCGTAGAGGGCGGTTCTCCTACAATGAGCAGTTCTTC.